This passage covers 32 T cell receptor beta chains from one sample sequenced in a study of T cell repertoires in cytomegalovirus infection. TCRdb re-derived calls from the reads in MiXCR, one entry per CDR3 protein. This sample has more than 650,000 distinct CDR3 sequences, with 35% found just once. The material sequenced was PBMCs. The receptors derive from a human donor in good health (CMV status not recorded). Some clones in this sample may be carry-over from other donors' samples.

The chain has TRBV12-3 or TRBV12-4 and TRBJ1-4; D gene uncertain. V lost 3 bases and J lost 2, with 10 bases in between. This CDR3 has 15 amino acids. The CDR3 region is CASSLRLGTNEKLFF. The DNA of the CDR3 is TGTGCCAGCAGTTTGCGGTTGGGGACTAATGAAAAACTGTTTTTT.

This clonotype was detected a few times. DNA for the CDR3: TGTGCCAGCAGTTACGGGACTGTCTCTAATTCACCCCTCCACTTT. Amino acid sequence: CASSYGTVSNSPLHF. The V and J genes are TRBV2 and TRBJ1-6; D possibly corresponds to TRBD1 (5 bases). The length of the CDR3 is 15 residues. Germline assignment: CDR1 SNHLY and CDR2 FYNNEI. Trimming took 5 bases from V and 6 from J, leaving 14 bases between them.

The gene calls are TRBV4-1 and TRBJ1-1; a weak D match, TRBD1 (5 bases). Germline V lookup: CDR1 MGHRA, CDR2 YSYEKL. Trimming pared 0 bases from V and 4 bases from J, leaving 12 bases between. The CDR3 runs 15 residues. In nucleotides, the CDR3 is TGCGCCAGCAGCCAAGAGGGGTCCACAGGCACTGAAGCTTTCTTT. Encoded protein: CASSQEGSTGTEAFF.

As DNA, the CDR3 is TGTGCCAGCAGCGTAGATTATGGGAGCGGGGATACGCAGTATTTT. Its translation: CASSVDYGSGDTQYF. The chain joins TRBV9 to TRBJ2-3, with a tentative D call TRBD2 (6 bases). The germline V and J ends were trimmed by 0 bases and 6 bases, with 14 bases remaining between them. The CDR3 length is 15 residues. CDR1 is SGDLS and CDR2 is YYNGEE in the germline V gene.

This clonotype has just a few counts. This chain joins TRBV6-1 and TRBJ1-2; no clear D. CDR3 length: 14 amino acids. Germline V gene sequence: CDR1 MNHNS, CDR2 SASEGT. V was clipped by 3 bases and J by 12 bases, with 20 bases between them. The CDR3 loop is CASSDGRERRMDTF. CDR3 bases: TGTGCCAGCAGTGATGGAAGGGAACGGCGCATGGACACCTTC.

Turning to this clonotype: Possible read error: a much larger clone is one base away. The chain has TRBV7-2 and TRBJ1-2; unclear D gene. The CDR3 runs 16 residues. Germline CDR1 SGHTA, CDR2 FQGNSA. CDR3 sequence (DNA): TGTGCCAGCAGCCTAAACTATAAGTTAGCTAACTATGTCTACACCTTC. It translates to CASSLNYKLANYVYTF.

CDR3 in DNA: TGTGCCAGCAGCTTTTCATCTCAGGGCATTCAGTACTTC. As protein: CASSFSSQGIQYF. This chain connects TRBV7-6 to TRBJ2-4, with D perhaps matching TRBD1 (5 bases). Germline assignment: CDR1 SGHVS and CDR2 FNYEAQ. V lost 3 bases and J lost 9, with 12 bases in between. This CDR3 has 13 amino acids.

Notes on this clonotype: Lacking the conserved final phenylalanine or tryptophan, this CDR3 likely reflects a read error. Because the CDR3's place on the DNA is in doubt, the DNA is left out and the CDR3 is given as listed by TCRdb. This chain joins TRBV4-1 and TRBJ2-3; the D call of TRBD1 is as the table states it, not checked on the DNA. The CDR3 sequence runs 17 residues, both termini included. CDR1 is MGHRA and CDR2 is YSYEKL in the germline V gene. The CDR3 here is CASSQGPAGEVTNTQSC.

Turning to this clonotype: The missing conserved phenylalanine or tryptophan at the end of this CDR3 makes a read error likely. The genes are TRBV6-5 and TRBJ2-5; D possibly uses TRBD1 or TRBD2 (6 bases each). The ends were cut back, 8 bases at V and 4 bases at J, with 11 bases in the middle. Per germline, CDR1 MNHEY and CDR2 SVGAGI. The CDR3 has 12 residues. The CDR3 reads CASAGGGETQYS. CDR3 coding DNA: TGTGCCAGCGCCGGAGGGGGAGAGACCCAGTACTCC.

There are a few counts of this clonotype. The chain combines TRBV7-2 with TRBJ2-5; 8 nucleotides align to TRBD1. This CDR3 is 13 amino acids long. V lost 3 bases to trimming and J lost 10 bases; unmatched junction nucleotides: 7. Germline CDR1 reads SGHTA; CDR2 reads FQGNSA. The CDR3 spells CASSFTGGWDQYF. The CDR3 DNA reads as TGTGCCAGCAGCTTTACAGGGGGATGGGACCAGTACTTC.

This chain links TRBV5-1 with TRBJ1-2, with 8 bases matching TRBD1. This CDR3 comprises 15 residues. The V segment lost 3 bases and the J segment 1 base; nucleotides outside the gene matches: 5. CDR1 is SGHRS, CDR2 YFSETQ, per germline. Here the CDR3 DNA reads TGCGCCAGCAGCTACGGGGACAGGAGTAACTATGGCTACACCTTC. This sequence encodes CASSYGDRSNYGYTF.

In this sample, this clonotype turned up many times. The chain's CDR3 is CASSFLNSNQPQHF. Written as DNA, the CDR3 is TGTGCCAGTAGTTTCCTGAATAGCAATCAGCCCCAGCATTTT. The chain uses TRBV19 and TRBJ1-5, with D uncertain. CDR3 length: 14 residues. With 5 bases removed from V and 0 bases from J, the gap between germline ends came to 8 bases. The germline CDR1 and CDR2 sequences are LNHDA and SQIVND (reference sequence). The variable domain in full, with the rest retrieved from reference TRBV19 and TRBJ1-5, is DGGITQSPKYLFRKEGQNVTLSCEQNLNHDAMYWYRQDPGQGLRLIYYSQIVNDFQKGDIAEGYSVSREKKESFPLTVTSAQKNPTAFYLCASSFLNSNQPQHFGDGTRLSIL.

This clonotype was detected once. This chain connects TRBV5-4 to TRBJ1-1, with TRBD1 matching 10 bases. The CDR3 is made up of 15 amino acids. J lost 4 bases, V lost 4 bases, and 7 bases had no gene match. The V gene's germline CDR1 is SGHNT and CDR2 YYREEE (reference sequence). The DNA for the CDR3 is TGTGCCAGCAGCGGTGACAGGGGGCAAGTCACTGAAGCTTTCTTT. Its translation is CASSGDRGQVTEAFF.

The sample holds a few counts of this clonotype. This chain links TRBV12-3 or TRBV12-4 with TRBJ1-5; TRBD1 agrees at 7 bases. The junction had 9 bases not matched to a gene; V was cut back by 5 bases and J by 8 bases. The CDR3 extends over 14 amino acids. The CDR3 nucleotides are TGTGCCAGCAGTCTGACAGGGCCTCGGGAGCCCCAGCATTTT. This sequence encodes CASSLTGPREPQHF.

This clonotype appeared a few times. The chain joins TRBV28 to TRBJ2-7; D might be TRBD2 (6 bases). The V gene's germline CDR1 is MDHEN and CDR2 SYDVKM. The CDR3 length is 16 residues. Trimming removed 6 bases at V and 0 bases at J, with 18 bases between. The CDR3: CASSPLSGGTSYEQYF. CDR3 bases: TGTGCCAGCAGCCCCCTGTCGGGCGGGACCTCCTACGAGCAGTACTTC.

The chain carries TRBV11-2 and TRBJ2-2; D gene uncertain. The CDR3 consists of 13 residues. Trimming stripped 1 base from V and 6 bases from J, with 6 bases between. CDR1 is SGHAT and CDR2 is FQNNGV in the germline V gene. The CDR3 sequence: CASSLGHAGELFF. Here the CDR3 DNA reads TGTGCCAGCAGCTTAGGACACGCCGGGGAGCTGTTTTTT.

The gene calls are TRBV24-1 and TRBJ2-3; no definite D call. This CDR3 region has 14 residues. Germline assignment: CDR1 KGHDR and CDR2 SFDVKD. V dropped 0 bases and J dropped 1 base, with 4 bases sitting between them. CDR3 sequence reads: CATSDLRGTDTQYF. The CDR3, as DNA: TGTGCCACCAGTGATTTGCGGGGCACAGATACGCAGTATTTT.

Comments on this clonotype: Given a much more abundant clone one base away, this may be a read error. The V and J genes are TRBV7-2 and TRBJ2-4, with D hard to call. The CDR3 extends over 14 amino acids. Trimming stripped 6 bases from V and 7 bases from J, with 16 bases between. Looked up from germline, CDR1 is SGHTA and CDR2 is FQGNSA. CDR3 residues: CASRPSLLQNIQYF. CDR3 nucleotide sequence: TGTGCCAGCAGACCCTCTCTTCTACAGAACATTCAGTACTTC.

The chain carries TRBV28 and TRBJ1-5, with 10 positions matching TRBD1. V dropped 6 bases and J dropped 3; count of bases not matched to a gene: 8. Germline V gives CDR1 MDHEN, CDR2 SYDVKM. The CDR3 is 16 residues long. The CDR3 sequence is CASRFFGTGDNQPQHF. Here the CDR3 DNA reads TGTGCCAGCAGATTCTTCGGGACAGGGGACAATCAGCCCCAGCATTTT.

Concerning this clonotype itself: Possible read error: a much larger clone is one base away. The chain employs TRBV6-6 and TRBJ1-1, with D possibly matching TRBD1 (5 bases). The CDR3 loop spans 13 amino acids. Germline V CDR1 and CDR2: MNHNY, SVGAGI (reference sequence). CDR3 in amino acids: CASSAHRNTEACF. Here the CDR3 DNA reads TGTGCCAGCAGTGCTCACAGGAACACTGAAGCTTGCTTT.

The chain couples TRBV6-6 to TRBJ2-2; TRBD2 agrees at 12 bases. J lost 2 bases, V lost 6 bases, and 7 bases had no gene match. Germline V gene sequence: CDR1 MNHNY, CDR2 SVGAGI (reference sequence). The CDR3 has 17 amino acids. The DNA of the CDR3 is TGTGCCAGCAGAAAGCTAGCGGGGGGGGCCAACACCGGGGAGCTGTTTTTT. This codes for CASRKLAGGANTGELFF.

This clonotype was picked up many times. The chain's CDR3 is CASSSGAGGANVLTF. The CDR3 coding sequence is TGTGCCAGCAGCTCGGGCGCGGGTGGGGCCAACGTCCTGACTTTC. The chain is built from TRBV7-2 and TRBJ2-6; TRBD2 might be the D (5 bases). There are 15 residues in the CDR3. The V and J ends lost 4 bases and 3 bases respectively, with 10 bases between them. The V gene's germline CDR1 is SGHTA and CDR2 FQGNSA.

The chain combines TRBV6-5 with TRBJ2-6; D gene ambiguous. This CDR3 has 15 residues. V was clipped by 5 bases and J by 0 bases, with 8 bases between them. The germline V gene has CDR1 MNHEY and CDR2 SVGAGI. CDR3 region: CASSVLPSGANVLTF. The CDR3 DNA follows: TGTGCCAGCAGTGTCCTACCCTCTGGGGCCAACGTCCTGACTTTC.

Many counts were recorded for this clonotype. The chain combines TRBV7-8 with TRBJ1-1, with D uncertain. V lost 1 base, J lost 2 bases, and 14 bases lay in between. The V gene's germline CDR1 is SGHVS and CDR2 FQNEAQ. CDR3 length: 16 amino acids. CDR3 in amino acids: CASSLVRGLSNTEAFF. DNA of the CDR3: TGTGCCAGCAGCTTAGTCCGGGGTCTTTCTAACACTGAAGCTTTCTTT. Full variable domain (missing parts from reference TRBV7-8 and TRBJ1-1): GAGVSQSPRYKVAKRGQDVALRCDPISGHVSLFWYQQALGQGPEFLTYFQNEAQLDKSGLPSDRFFAERPEGSVSTLKIQRTQQEDSAVYLCASSLVRGLSNTEAFFGQGTRLTVV.

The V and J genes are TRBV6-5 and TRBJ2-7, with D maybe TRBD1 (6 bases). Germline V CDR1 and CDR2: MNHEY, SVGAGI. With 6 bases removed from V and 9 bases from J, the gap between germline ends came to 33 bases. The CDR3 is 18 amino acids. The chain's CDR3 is CASSPRGSGQQPVMGQYF. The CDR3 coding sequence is TGTGCCAGCAGCCCTAGAGGGTCCGGACAGCAACCTGTAATGGGGCAGTACTTC.

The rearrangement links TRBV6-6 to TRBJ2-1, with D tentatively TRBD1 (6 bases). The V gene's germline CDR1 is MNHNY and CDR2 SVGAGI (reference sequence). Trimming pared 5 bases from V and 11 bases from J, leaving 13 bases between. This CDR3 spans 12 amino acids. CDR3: CASSPQGYKQFF. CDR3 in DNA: TGTGCCAGCAGTCCACAGGGTTATAAGCAGTTCTTC.

This chain's CDR3 is CASSPPSAVETQYF. DNA for the CDR3: TGTGCCAGCTCACCACCCTCGGCAGTCGAGACCCAGTACTTC. The chain has TRBV18 and TRBJ2-5; no reliable D call. The germline gives CDR1 KGHSH, CDR2 LQKENI. V was pared by 0 bases and J by 5 bases, with 10 bases between. The CDR3 contains 14 residues.

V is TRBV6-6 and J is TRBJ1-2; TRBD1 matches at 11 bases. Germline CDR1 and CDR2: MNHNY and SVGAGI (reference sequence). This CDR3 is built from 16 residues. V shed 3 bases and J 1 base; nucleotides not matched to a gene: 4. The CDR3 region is CASSYLGQGGNYGYTF. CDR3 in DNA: TGTGCCAGCAGTTATTTGGGACAGGGGGGTAACTATGGCTACACCTTC.

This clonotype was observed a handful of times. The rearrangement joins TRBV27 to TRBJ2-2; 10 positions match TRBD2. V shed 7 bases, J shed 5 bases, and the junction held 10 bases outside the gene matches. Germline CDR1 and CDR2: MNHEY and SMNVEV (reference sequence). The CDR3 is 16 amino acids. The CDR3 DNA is TGTGCCAGCAAAAGGCGGATAGCGGGAGGAACCGGGGAGCTGTTTTTT. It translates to CASKRRIAGGTGELFF.

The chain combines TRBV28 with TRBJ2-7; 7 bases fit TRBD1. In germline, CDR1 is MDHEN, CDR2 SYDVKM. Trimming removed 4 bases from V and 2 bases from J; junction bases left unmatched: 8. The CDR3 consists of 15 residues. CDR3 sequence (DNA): TGTGCCAGCAGTTATCCACAGGGGCTAGCCTACGAGCAGTACTTC. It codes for CASSYPQGLAYEQYF.

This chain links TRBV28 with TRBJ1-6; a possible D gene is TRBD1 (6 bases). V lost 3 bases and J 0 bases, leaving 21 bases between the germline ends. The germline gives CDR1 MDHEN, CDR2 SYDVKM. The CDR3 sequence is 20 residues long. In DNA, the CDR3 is TGTGCCAGCAGTTTCCGCGCCTGGACAGAATTGCGCTCCTATAATTCACCCCTCCACTTT. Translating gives CASSFRAWTELRSYNSPLHF.

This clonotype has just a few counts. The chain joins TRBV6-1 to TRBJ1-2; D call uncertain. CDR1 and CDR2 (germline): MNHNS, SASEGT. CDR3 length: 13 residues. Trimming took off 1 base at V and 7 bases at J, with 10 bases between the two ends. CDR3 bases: TGTGCCAGCAGTGAAGTCCCCGGGGTTGGCTACACCTTC. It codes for CASSEVPGVGYTF.